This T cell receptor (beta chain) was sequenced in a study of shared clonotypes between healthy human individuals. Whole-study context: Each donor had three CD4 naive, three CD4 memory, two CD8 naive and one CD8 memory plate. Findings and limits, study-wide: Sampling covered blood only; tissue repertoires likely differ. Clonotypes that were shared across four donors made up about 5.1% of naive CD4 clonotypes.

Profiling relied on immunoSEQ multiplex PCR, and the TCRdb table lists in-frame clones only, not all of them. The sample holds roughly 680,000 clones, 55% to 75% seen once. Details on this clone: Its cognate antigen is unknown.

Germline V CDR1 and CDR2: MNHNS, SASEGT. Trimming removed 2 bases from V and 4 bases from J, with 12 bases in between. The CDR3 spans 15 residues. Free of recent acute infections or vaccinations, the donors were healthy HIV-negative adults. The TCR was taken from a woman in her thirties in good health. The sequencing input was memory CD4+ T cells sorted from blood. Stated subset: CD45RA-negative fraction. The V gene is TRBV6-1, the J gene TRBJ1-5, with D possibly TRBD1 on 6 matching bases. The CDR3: CASSESRGRNQPQHF. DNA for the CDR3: TGTGCCAGCAGTGAATCCAGGGGAAGAAATCAGCCCCAGCATTTT.